One and the same sample provided the 30 T cell receptor beta chains below, sequenced in a study of shared clonotypes between healthy human individuals. Terminally differentiated effector memory CD45RA+ cells were excluded by CCR7 positive selection of CD45RO-negative cells. Sequenced by immunoSEQ multiplex PCR; TCRdb stores in-frame clones only, minus some. The data contain over 2,000,000 clones, around 93% of them singletons. Source material: naive CD8+ T cells from PBMCs. Receptor source: a young man in good health. Some clones in this sample may be carry-over from other donors' samples.

Comment on this clone: Other nucleotide sequences in the sample specify the same CDR3. The V and J genes are TRBV9 and TRBJ2-1; 7 bases are shared with TRBD2. Germline V lookup: CDR1 SGDLS, CDR2 YYNGEE. J was trimmed by 7 bases and V by 0 bases; bases with no gene match: 7. CDR3 length equals 15 residues. CDR3 protein: CASSVATGAGNEQFF. Here the CDR3 DNA reads TGTGCCAGCAGCGTAGCTACGGGAGCGGGGAATGAGCAGTTCTTC.

The chain recombines TRBV5-1 with TRBJ1-2, with TRBD1 identical over 10 bases. V lost 4 bases to trimming and J lost 1 base; unmatched junction nucleotides: 7. This CDR3 contains 16 residues. Germline V gives CDR1 SGHRS, CDR2 YFSETQ. The CDR3 reads CASSPFRTGGNYGYTF. The CDR3 DNA sequence: TGCGCCAGCAGCCCCTTCCGGACAGGGGGTAACTATGGCTACACCTTC.

Of note for this clone: The same CDR3 is also encoded by other DNA sequences in this sample. This sequence joins TRBV19 and TRBJ1-5; no firm D call. Trimming took 2 bases from V and 4 from J, leaving 9 bases between them. CDR1 is LNHDA and CDR2 is SQIVND in the germline V gene (reference sequence). The CDR3 is 14 residues long. This CDR3 is CASSIRDTNQPQHF. DNA of the CDR3: TGTGCCAGTAGTATAAGAGACACAAATCAGCCCCAGCATTTT.

The genes are TRBV7-9 and TRBJ1-5; D gene unclear. The V end was cut by 5 bases, the J end by 1 base, with 9 bases between. Germline lookup yields CDR1 SEHNR and CDR2 FQNEAQ (reference sequence). This CDR3 contains 14 residues. The CDR3 sequence is CASSPGSSNQPQHF. CDR3 coding DNA: TGTGCCAGCAGCCCCGGGAGCAGCAATCAGCCCCAGCATTTT. The whole variable domain, filled in from reference TRBV7-9 and TRBJ1-5, reads DTGVSQNPRHKITKRGQNVTFRCDPISEHNRLYWYRQTLGQGPEFLTYFQNEAQLEKSRLLSDRFSAERPKGSFSTLEIQRTEQGDSAMYLCASSPGSSNQPQHFGDGTRLSIL.

The rearrangement uses TRBV5-1 and TRBJ2-1, with D hard to call. The V and J ends lost 2 bases and 0 bases respectively, with 12 bases between them. This CDR3 is built from 16 residues. Germline values: CDR1 SGHRS, CDR2 YFSETQ. For the CDR3, the DNA is TGCGCCAGCAGCTTAAGCAGCTTTAGCTCCTACAATGAGCAGTTCTTC. It codes for CASSLSSFSSYNEQFF.

This chain links TRBV27 with TRBJ2-1; TRBD1 agrees at 9 bases. This CDR3 spans 15 amino acids. V trimming: 5 bases; J trimming: 9 bases; junction bases outside the gene matches: 11. Germline-derived CDR1 and CDR2 are MNHEY and SMNVEV (reference sequence). The CDR3 DNA reads TGTGCCAGCAGTACATTCGGGACAGGGCTTTTTGAGCAGTTCTTC. This translates into CASSTFGTGLFEQFF.

This sequence joins TRBV6-6 and TRBJ1-3, with no clear D. CDR3 size: 16 residues. With 2 bases removed from V and 4 bases from J, the gap between germline ends came to 15 bases. Germline V lookup: CDR1 MNHNY, CDR2 SVGAGI (reference sequence). The DNA for the CDR3 is TGTGCCAGCAGTTACGCCAGGACCACCGACGGAAACACCATATATTTT. It specifies CASSYARTTDGNTIYF.

This rearrangement joins TRBV29-1 to TRBJ2-1; D not certain. CDR3 length equals 17 residues. The germline gives CDR1 SQVTM, CDR2 ANQGSEA. V gave up 3 bases and J gave up 3 bases, with 21 bases separating them. The DNA for the CDR3 is TGCAGCGTTGATAAGACCGCTCTTCCTGAGATCTACAATGAGCAGTTCTTC. The encoded protein is CSVDKTALPEIYNEQFF.

In this sample, this clone turned up a few times. The gene calls are TRBV9 and TRBJ2-3; D not resolved. V lost 5 bases and J lost 0, with 7 bases in between. Germline V lookup: CDR1 SGDLS, CDR2 YYNGEE. The CDR3 loop spans 13 amino acids. Written as DNA, the CDR3 is TGTGCCAGCAGGGGCCTAAGCACAGATACGCAGTATTTT. Its translation is CASRGLSTDTQYF.

This clone was counted a single time. The chain uses TRBV7-9 and TRBJ1-1, with 7 bases lining up with TRBD1. The CDR3 loop spans 12 amino acids. In germline, CDR1 is SEHNR, CDR2 FQNEAQ (reference sequence). V dropped 5 bases and J dropped 8; count of bases not matched to a gene: 5. The CDR3 sequence is CASSNNRGEAFF. The CDR3 DNA reads TGTGCCAGCAGCAATAACAGGGGAGAAGCTTTCTTT.

This clone was seen more than once but under ten times. This chain's CDR3 is CASSQDKGLNTEAFF. The CDR3 DNA reads TGTGCCAGCAGCCAAGATAAAGGCTTGAACACTGAAGCTTTCTTT. The rearrangement joins TRBV14 to TRBJ1-1, with D unclear. Between the trimmed V and J ends, which lost 0 bases and 0 bases, there was a span of 8 bases. CDR3 length: 15 amino acids. CDR1 is SGHDN, CDR2 FVKESK, per germline.

The chain couples TRBV4-2 to TRBJ2-1; TRBD1 is a possible D gene (6 bases). Germline lookup yields CDR1 LGHNA and CDR2 YNFKEQ. The CDR3 is 12 residues long. V lost 10 bases and J 7 bases, leaving 14 bases between the germline ends. CDR3 region: CATWGRGNEQFF. The CDR3 DNA reads TGTGCCACCTGGGGCAGGGGAAATGAGCAGTTCTTC.

The CDR3 sequence: CAWSGGGLYSNQPQHF. The CDR3 DNA reads TGTGCCTGGAGCGGAGGGGGTCTCTATAGCAATCAGCCCCAGCATTTT. This rearrangement joins TRBV30 to TRBJ1-5; tentatively, D is TRBD1 (6 bases). V was trimmed by 3 bases and J by 0 bases, leaving 15 bases between them. Germline V gives CDR1 GTSNPN, CDR2 SVGIG (reference sequence). This CDR3 comprises 16 residues.

V is TRBV28 and J is TRBJ1-1; weak D call: TRBD1 (5 bases). Trimming stripped 5 bases from V and 4 bases from J, with 14 bases between. CDR1 is MDHEN and CDR2 is SYDVKM in the germline V gene. The CDR3 is 14 residues long. CDR3 residues: CASSLTRRGTEAFF. The CDR3 DNA sequence: TGTGCCAGCAGTCTTACGAGAAGGGGCACTGAAGCTTTCTTT.

In its sample, this clone was seen once. The sample carries other DNA sequences with the same CDR3. The V gene is TRBV27, the J gene TRBJ2-7; perhaps TRBD2 as D (6 bases). The CDR3 covers 13 residues. The V and J ends lost 0 bases and 6 bases respectively, with 9 bases between them. Germline V CDR1 and CDR2: MNHEY, SMNVEV (reference sequence). CDR3 amino acids: CASSLSGGTEQYF. CDR3 bases: TGTGCCAGCAGTTTATCGGGGGGAACCGAGCAGTACTTC.

The rearrangement uses TRBV4-2 and TRBJ1-2; tentatively, D is TRBD1 (6 bases). There are 15 residues in the CDR3. V was shortened by 2 bases and J by 4 bases, with 14 bases between the two germline ends. CDR1 LGHNA and CDR2 YNFKEQ come from the germline V gene. CDR3 region: CASSQLGTSSYGYTF. The DNA of the CDR3 is TGTGCCAGCAGCCAACTGGGGACATCCAGCTATGGCTACACCTTC.

The rearrangement links TRBV7-9 to TRBJ1-1; no definite D call. V was shortened by 5 bases and J by 4 bases, with 20 bases between the two germline ends. Per the germline V gene, CDR1 is SEHNR and CDR2 is FQNEAQ (reference sequence). This CDR3 contains 16 residues. In DNA form, the CDR3 reads TGTGCCAGCAGCCCGCCAAACCTACTCGCGAGCACTGAAGCTTTCTTT. Translated: CASSPPNLLASTEAFF.

V is TRBV11-1 and J is TRBJ2-7; weak D call: TRBD2 (6 bases). The CDR3 runs to 15 residues. Germline loops: CDR1 SGHAT, CDR2 FQDESV (reference sequence). Deletions cut 5 bases from V and 2 bases from J, with 16 bases between. CDR3: CASSLIRGIAYEQYF. Here the CDR3 DNA reads TGTGCCAGCAGCCTCATTCGGGGGATAGCCTACGAGCAGTACTTC.

This chain connects TRBV29-1 to TRBJ1-5; the D is unclear. The germline V gene has CDR1 SQVTM and CDR2 ANQGSEA. This CDR3 has 16 residues. Trimming removed 6 bases from V and 0 bases from J, with 18 bases in between. Written as DNA, the CDR3 is TGCAGCGTACCAACGGTGGGGTGGAATAGCAATCAGCCCCAGCATTTT. Translated, it gives CSVPTVGWNSNQPQHF.

The chain has TRBV10-3 and TRBJ1-5, with 7 nucleotides matching TRBD1. V shed 6 bases, J shed 1 base, and the junction held 6 bases outside the gene matches. From germline, CDR1 is ENHRY and CDR2 SYGVKD. CDR3 length: 15 amino acids. CDR3 coding DNA: TGTGCCATCAGGGGGGACAGTGCGAGCAATCAGCCCCAGCATTTT. It is translated as CAIRGDSASNQPQHF.

This clone was found a few times. The CDR3 nucleotides read TGTGCCAGCAGCCCATCCGGCGGCCTGAACACTGAAGCTTTCTTT. Translating it yields CASSPSGGLNTEAFF. This chain joins TRBV9 and TRBJ1-1; D ambiguous. The CDR3 totals 15 residues. Trimming pared 4 bases from V and 0 bases from J, leaving 13 bases between. The germline V gene encodes CDR1 SGDLS and CDR2 YYNGEE.

To note about this clone: The identical CDR3 is also encoded by other nucleotide sequences in the sample. The rearrangement uses TRBV11-2 and TRBJ2-2; D tentatively fits TRBD1 or TRBD2 (5 bases each). There are 12 residues in the CDR3. V gave up 3 bases and J gave up 6 bases, with 5 bases separating them. CDR1 is SGHAT and CDR2 is FQNNGV in the germline V gene. Here the CDR3 DNA reads TGTGCCAGCAGCTTGGGGGCCGGGGAGCTGTTTTTT. Its translation: CASSLGAGELFF.

The chain has TRBV2 and TRBJ2-1; D uncertain. Trimming pared 1 base from V and 0 bases from J, leaving 7 bases between. Germline loops: CDR1 SNHLY, CDR2 FYNNEI. The CDR3 runs to 15 residues. For the CDR3, the DNA is TGTGCCAGCAGTGAAGGGTCCAACTCCTACAATGAGCAGTTCTTC. Protein: CASSEGSNSYNEQFF. Supplemented by reference TRBV2 and TRBJ2-1, the full variable domain reads EPEVTQTPSHQVTQMGQEVILRCVPISNHLYFYWYRQILGQKVEFLVSFYNNEISEKSEIFDDQFSVERPDGSNFTLKIRSTKLEDSAMYFCASSEGSNSYNEQFFGPGTRLTVL.

The chain combines TRBV6-5 with TRBJ2-2, with TRBD2 as a possible D gene (6 bases). In germline, CDR1 is MNHEY, CDR2 SVGAGI. Trimming left V 3 bases short and J 4 bases short, with 9 bases between. The CDR3 is 14 amino acids. The CDR3 DNA sequence: TGTGCCAGCAGTTATGATAGCGGCACCGGGGAGCTGTTTTTT. Encoded protein: CASSYDSGTGELFF.

This chain connects TRBV19 to TRBJ2-7, with 11 nucleotides matching TRBD2. Germline-derived CDR1 and CDR2 are LNHDA and SQIVND (reference sequence). Germline trimming cut 6 bases from V and 2 bases from J; bases unmatched to any gene: 9. This CDR3 has 16 amino acids. The CDR3, as DNA: TGTGCCAGTAGCCCCGGACTAGCGGGTGTCACCTACGAGCAGTACTTC. This translates into CASSPGLAGVTYEQYF.

The rearrangement uses TRBV30 and TRBJ2-7; D gene uncertain. The CDR3 is 14 amino acids. Germline CDR1 reads GTSNPN; CDR2 reads SVGIG (reference sequence). Trimming shortened V by 1 base and J by 2 bases, and 12 bases separated the two germline ends. The CDR3 coding sequence is TGTGCCTGGAGTGGTCGCGGTCGTCCCTACGAGCAGTACTTC. Residues: CAWSGRGRPYEQYF.

The V and J genes are TRBV9 and TRBJ2-3, with a possible D match to TRBD2 (6 bases). CDR3 length equals 14 residues. The germline V gene encodes CDR1 SGDLS and CDR2 YYNGEE. The V end was cut by 0 bases, the J end by 6 bases, with 11 bases between. CDR3 protein: CASSVDGREDTQYF. CDR3 coding DNA: TGTGCCAGCAGCGTAGACGGCCGGGAGGATACGCAGTATTTT. Full variable domain (rest looked up from reference TRBV9 and TRBJ2-3): DSGVTQTPKHLITATGQRVTLRCSPRSGDLSVYWYQQSLDQGLQFLIQYYNGEERAKGNILERFSAQQFPDLHSELNLSSLELGDSALYFCASSVDGREDTQYFGPGTRLTVL.

Only a few counts were recorded for this clone. This chain connects TRBV29-1 to TRBJ1-2; 7 nucleotides align to TRBD1. This CDR3 is built from 13 residues. Germline values: CDR1 SQVTM, CDR2 ANQGSEA. Germline trimming cut 6 bases from V and 7 bases from J; bases unmatched to any gene: 11. CDR3 nucleotides: TGCAGCGTGGAAAGACAGGGTGCTGGTGGCTACACCTTC. This encodes CSVERQGAGGYTF.

In regard to this clone: The same CDR3 arises from other DNA sequences in this sample as well. The rearrangement joins TRBV5-6 to TRBJ2-7; 10 positions agree with TRBD2. The CDR3 covers 15 residues. Germline V gives CDR1 SGHDT, CDR2 YYEEEE. The V gene end was trimmed by 0 bases and the J gene end by 2 bases; junction bases not matched to a gene: 2. The CDR3: CASSLGTSGTYEQYF. The DNA for the CDR3 is TGTGCCAGCAGCTTGGGTACTAGCGGGACCTACGAGCAGTACTTC.

The gene calls are TRBV16 and TRBJ1-1, with D hard to call. Trimming pared 5 bases from V and 0 bases from J, leaving 7 bases between. CDR3 size: 13 residues. Germline values: CDR1 KGHSY, CDR2 FQNENV. CDR3 sequence reads: CASSFTMNTEAFF. The CDR3 bases are TGTGCCAGCAGCTTCACAATGAACACTGAAGCTTTCTTT.